The present TCR beta chain was sequenced within a study of blood T cell repertoires in COVID-19 (dated by TCRdb to about 2020). About the study as a whole: Samples covering the acute and convalescent phases of COVID-19 were provided by collaborators in the United States, Italy and Spain. The prospective study material was composed of cDNA or gDNA derived from T cells, B-cell-depleted T cells, or PBMCs. A freely available public database, intended as a resource for researchers studying the immune response to SARS-CoV-2, is where the repertoires were released. Sample metadata almost always included a de-identified subject ID, COVID-19 status, age in years and sex. Subjects who had been exposed to COVID-19, were actively infected with it, or had recovered from it provided the deeply sampled blood TCRbeta repertoires that made up the dataset. Where HLA class I and class II types were available, the types were taken from metadata supplied by the sample provider, not from assay-based typing. Samples were obtained from the ongoing ImmuneRACE study (first 160 participants) and from 1,000 to 1,500 subjects provided by 6 global collaborators. The investigation overall reported the following: Clinical and demographic metadata were provided uncurated, with the amount varying by source and participant.

About this clone: Its antigen is currently not known. Base qualities are not recorded, but no much larger clone differs from it by a single base.

The collaborating institutions used their own protocols to collect whole blood in K2EDTA tubes. For TCRbeta analysis, collaborator samples were shipped as frozen whole blood, as isolated PBMCs, or as DNA extracted from either sample type. The CDR3 goes from the cysteine to the phenylalanine over 16 residues. CDR3 DNA is the only sequence kept; it has 48 bases, read in frame from the first base. V is reduced by 3 bases and J by 0 bases, leaving a spacing of 11 bases between them. CDR1 LNHDA and CDR2 SQIVND were looked up in the germline V gene (reference sequence). The immunoSEQ Assay, a bias-controlled multiplex PCR, was used to amplify TCRbeta CDR3 regions from genomic DNA. In the original analysis: Within the assay, amplification of reference gene primers was used to estimate how many nucleated cells each sample contained. To quantify the absolute abundance of each unique TCRbeta CDR3 rearrangement, sequence reads were collapsed and filtered. For each sample, productive Simpson clonality was calculated as the square root of Simpson's diversity index across productive rearrangements. TCRdb limited this immuneACCESS table to in-frame rearrangements with V and J called. A share of clones is missing; checked studies link under half to unresolved V genes, and the rest is unexplained. The V and J calls and the clone size are those of that table, but D and trimming were determined from the DNA. The sample table contains roughly 160,000 clones; only one count was recorded for approximately 81% of them. In total, the top ten clones hold roughly 13% of the sample.

The TCR sequence derives from a man aged 18 to 29 with active or convalescent COVID-19. The sequence joins TRBV19 to TRBJ1-4; tentative D gene TRBD1, with 6 bases matching. The sequencing input was peripheral blood. The CDR3 amino acid sequence is: CASSIGQTTTNEKLFF. The base sequence is TGTGCCAGTAGTATCGGACAGACCACAACTAATGAAAAACTGTTTTTT.